The present TCR beta chain was sequenced within a study of T cell responses to AZD1222 COVID-19 vaccine. Using immunoSEQ multiplex PCR, the repertoire was profiled, and TCRdb retains in-frame clones only, with some absent. The sample has 90,000 to 100,000 clones, about 85% seen once. V dropped 3 bases and J dropped 5; count of bases not matched to a gene: 11. Germline-derived CDR1 and CDR2 are SGHNT and YYREEE (reference sequence). The CDR3 covers 17 residues. The chain joins TRBV5-4 to TRBJ2-2, with 9 bases identical to TRBD2. This TCR derives from an adult who received the AZD1222 COVID-19 vaccine. Material: peripheral blood, obtained 28 days after the second AZD1222 dose. As DNA, the CDR3 is TGTGCCAGCAGCTCAAAACAAAGCGGGGGGATAACCGGGGAGCTGTTTTTT. Its protein is CASSSKQSGGITGELFF.